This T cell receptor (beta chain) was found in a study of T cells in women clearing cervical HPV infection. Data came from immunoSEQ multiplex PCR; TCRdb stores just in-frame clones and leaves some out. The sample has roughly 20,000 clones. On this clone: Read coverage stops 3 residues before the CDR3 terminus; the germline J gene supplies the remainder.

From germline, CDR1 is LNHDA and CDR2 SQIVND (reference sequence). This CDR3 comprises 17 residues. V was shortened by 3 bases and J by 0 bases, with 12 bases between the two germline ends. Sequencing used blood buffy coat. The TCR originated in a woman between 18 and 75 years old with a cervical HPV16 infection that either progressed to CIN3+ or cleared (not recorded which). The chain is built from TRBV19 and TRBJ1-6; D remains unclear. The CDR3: CASSILLRNSYNSPLHF. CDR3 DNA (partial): TGTGCCAGTAGTATCCTTCTGCGAAACTCCTATAATTCACCC.